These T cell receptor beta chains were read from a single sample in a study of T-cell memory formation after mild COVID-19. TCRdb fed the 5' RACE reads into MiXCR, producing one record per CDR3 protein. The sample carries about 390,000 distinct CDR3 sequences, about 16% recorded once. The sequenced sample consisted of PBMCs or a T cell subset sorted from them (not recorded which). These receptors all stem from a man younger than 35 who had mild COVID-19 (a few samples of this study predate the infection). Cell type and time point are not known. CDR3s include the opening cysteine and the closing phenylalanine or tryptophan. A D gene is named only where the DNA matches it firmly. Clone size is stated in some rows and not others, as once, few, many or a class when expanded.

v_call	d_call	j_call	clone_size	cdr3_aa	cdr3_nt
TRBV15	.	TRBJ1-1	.	CATSRVGPEAFF	TGTGCCACCAGCAGAGTAGGTCCTGAAGCTTTCTTT
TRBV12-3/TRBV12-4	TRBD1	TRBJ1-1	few	CASSQGANAEAFF	TGTGCCAGCTCCCAGGGGGCTAACGCTGAAGCTTTCTTT
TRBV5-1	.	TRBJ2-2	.	CASPSWGRNTGELFF	TGCGCCAGCCCTTCTTGGGGGCGAAACACCGGGGAGCTGTTTTTT
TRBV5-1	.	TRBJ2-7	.	CASSLVTSGSYEQYF	TGCGCCAGCAGCTTGGTAACGAGTGGGTCCTACGAGCAGTACTTC
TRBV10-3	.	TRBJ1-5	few	CATQTDSNQPQHF	TGTGCCACCCAAACAGATAGCAATCAGCCCCAGCATTTT
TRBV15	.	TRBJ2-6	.	CATSRGVTSYASGANVLTF	TGTGCCACCAGCAGGGGCGTGACTTCTTACGCCTCTGGGGCCAACGTCCTGACTTTC
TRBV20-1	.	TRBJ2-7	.	CSARDYRTRGSYEQYF	TGCAGTGCTAGAGATTATCGGACCAGAGGCTCCTACGAGCAGTACTTC
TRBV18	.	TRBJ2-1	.	CASSPAGAHNEQFF	TGTGCCAGCTCACCAGCGGGGGCACACAATGAGCAGTTCTTC
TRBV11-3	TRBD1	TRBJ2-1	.	CASSLEGQGSHEQFF	TGTGCCAGCAGCTTAGAGGGACAGGGGTCCCATGAGCAGTTCTTC
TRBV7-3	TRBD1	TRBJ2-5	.	CASSIGDRAFRETQYF	TGTGCCAGCAGCATAGGGGACAGGGCTTTTCGCGAGACCCAGTACTTC
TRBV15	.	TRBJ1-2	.	CATSMDNNYGYTF	TGTGCCACCAGCATGGACAACAACTATGGCTACACCTTC
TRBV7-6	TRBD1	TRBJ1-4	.	CASSSRQGANTEKLFF	TGTGCCAGCAGCTCAAGACAGGGGGCGAATACTGAAAAACTGTTTTTT
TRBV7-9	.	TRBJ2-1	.	CASWQGAYNEQFF	TGTGCCAGCTGGCAGGGAGCCTACAATGAGCAGTTCTTC
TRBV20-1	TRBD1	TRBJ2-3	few	CSARDGQGGDTQYF	TGCAGTGCTAGAGATGGACAGGGGGGAGATACGCAGTATTTT
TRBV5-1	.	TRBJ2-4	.	CASSLTGAKNIQYF	TGCGCCAGCAGCTTGACAGGGGCCAAAAACATTCAGTACTTC
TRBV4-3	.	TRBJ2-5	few	CASSQVYRSQETQYF	TGCGCCAGCAGCCAAGTGTACAGATCCCAAGAGACCCAGTACTTC
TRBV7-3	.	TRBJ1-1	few	CASSYGLWSTEAFF	TGTGCCAGCAGCTATGGCCTTTGGTCGACTGAAGCTTTCTTT
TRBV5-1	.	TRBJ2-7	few	CASSARQRSSYEQYF	TGCGCCAGCAGCGCCAGACAGAGAAGCTCCTACGAGCAGTACTTC
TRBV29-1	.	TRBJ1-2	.	CSALDSVTYGYTF	TGCAGCGCCCTGGACAGTGTAACCTATGGCTACACCTTC
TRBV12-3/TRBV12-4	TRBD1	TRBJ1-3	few	CASTYRWGQGEAGNTIYF	TGTGCCAGCACCTACCGATGGGGACAGGGAGAGGCTGGAAACACCATATATTTT
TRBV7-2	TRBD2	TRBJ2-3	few	CASSLGSSGGLNTQYF	TGTGCCAGCAGCTTAGGCTCTAGCGGGGGGCTGAATACGCAGTATTTT
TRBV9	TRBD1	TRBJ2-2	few	CASSVAGTGGPGELFF	TGTGCCAGCAGCGTAGCTGGGACAGGGGGTCCCGGGGAGCTGTTTTTT